Below are 28 T cell receptor beta chains sequenced from a single sample in a study of blood T cell repertoires in COVID-19. Measured with immunoSEQ multiplex PCR; TCRdb has only the in-frame clones, and not every one. The sample contains about 200,000 clones, approximately 82% of which appear only once. Source material: PBMCs or T cells enriched from blood (not recorded which). Receptors originate from a woman aged 60-75 years with acute COVID-19.

Points on this clone: Germline and junction disagree at one end, which may indicate a read error. The chain uses TRBV11-3 and TRBJ2-3, with D maybe TRBD1 (6 bases). The CDR3 sequence is 14 residues long. The germline gives CDR1 SGHNT, CDR2 YENEEA. CDR3: CASSLEGGRDTQYF. In DNA, the CDR3 is TGTGCCAGCAGCCTAGAAGGGGGTCGGGATACGCAGTATTTT.

The V and J genes are TRBV19 and TRBJ2-7; D gene unclear. In germline, CDR1 is LNHDA, CDR2 SQIVND (reference sequence). The V and J ends lost 8 bases and 0 bases respectively, with 17 bases between them. CDR3 size: 15 residues. The CDR3 DNA sequence: TGTGCCAGTCAACCAACGACATTAGGCTCCTACGAGCAGTACGTC. Translated: CASQPTTLGSYEQYV.

The gene calls are TRBV7-2 and TRBJ1-5; D gene unclear. With 2 bases removed from V and 1 base from J, the gap between germline ends came to 9 bases. This CDR3 spans 15 amino acids. Germline loops: CDR1 SGHTA, CDR2 FQGNSA. The CDR3, as DNA: TGTGCCAGCAGCTTAAAGGACTTAAGCAATCAGCCCCAGCATTTT. This sequence encodes CASSLKDLSNQPQHF.

V usage is TRBV27 and J usage is TRBJ1-2; 8 bases line up with TRBD1. V lost 0 bases, J lost 7 bases, and 4 bases stayed unmatched. The CDR3 has 14 residues. The germline gives CDR1 MNHEY, CDR2 SMNVEV (reference sequence). This CDR3 is CASSLSTGEFGYTF. The CDR3 DNA reads as TGTGCCAGCAGTTTATCGACAGGGGAGTTTGGCTACACCTTC.

This chain links TRBV2 with TRBJ2-7; D unclear. Germline loops: CDR1 SNHLY, CDR2 FYNNEI. V was pared by 6 bases and J by 2 bases, with 5 bases between. This CDR3 has 11 amino acids. The CDR3 DNA is TGTGCCAGCAGCGCGACCTACGAGCAGTACTTC. It translates to CASSATYEQYF.

The chain employs TRBV3-1 (or the pseudogene TRBV3-2) and TRBJ2-7; D is perhaps TRBD2 (5 bases). The CDR3 sequence is 12 residues long. Per germline, CDR1 LGHDT and CDR2 YNNKEL (reference sequence). The CDR3 sequence: CAGRGSSYEQYF. Here the CDR3 DNA reads TGTGCTGGACGCGGGTCCTCCTACGAGCAGTACTTC.

The rearrangement links TRBV9 to TRBJ2-2; D is undetermined. Germline CDR1 SGDLS, CDR2 YYNGEE. The CDR3 length is 12 residues. V gave up 3 bases and J gave up 9 bases, with 9 bases separating them. The chain's CDR3 is CASSASGWELFF. In nucleotides, the CDR3 is TGTGCCAGCAGCGCCTCAGGATGGGAGCTGTTTTTT.

J is TRBJ1-2 and V is TRBV19; D unresolved. There are 16 residues in the CDR3. CDR1 and CDR2 (germline): LNHDA, SQIVND (reference sequence). Trimming removed 5 bases from V and 1 base from J, with 17 bases in between. Here the CDR3 reads CASSVDGRGINYGYTF. The CDR3 bases are TGTGCCAGTAGTGTGGATGGACGGGGAATTAACTATGGCTACACCTTC.

The chain combines TRBV25-1 with TRBJ2-1; 11 bases map to TRBD2. Germline V CDR1 and CDR2: MGHDK, SYGVNS. CDR3 length: 15 amino acids. V shed 7 bases, J shed 7 bases, and the junction held 9 bases outside the gene matches. The CDR3 sequence: CASTVSGLAANEQFF. The CDR3 bases are TGTGCCAGCACTGTGTCGGGACTAGCGGCAAATGAGCAGTTCTTC.

The chain is built from TRBV2 and TRBJ1-2; 7 bases map to TRBD1. Losses at the gene ends were 3 bases for V and 4 bases for J; bases not matched to a gene: 8. The CDR3 spans 15 residues. Germline CDR1 and CDR2: SNHLY and FYNNEI. The CDR3 DNA follows: TGTGCCAGCAGTGATGCCCAACAGGGGCGCTATGGCTACACCTTC. Translated: CASSDAQQGRYGYTF.

The V and J genes are TRBV28 and TRBJ1-1; D is uncertain. CDR3 length: 13 residues. Between the trimmed V and J ends, which lost 5 bases and 1 base, there was a span of 8 bases. CDR1 and CDR2 from the germline V gene are MDHEN and SYDVKM. The CDR3 spells CASSGMANTEAFF. DNA for the CDR3: TGTGCCAGCAGTGGTATGGCGAACACTGAAGCTTTCTTT. The variable domain in full, completed from reference TRBV28 and TRBJ1-1, reads DVKVTQSSRYLVKRTGEKVFLECVQDMDHENMFWYRQDPGLGLRLIYFSYDVKMKEKGDIPEGYSVSREKKERFSLILESASTNQTSMYLCASSGMANTEAFFGQGTRLTVV.

This chain uses TRBV5-1 with TRBJ1-1; TRBD1 might be the D (6 bases). The CDR3 covers 14 residues. The germline V gene has CDR1 SGHRS and CDR2 YFSETQ. The ends were cut back, 4 bases at V and 0 bases at J, with 10 bases in the middle. CDR3 protein: CASSRGDMNTEAFF. CDR3 nucleotides: TGCGCCAGCAGCCGGGGGGACATGAACACTGAAGCTTTCTTT. Full variable domain (rest looked up from reference TRBV5-1 and TRBJ1-1): KAGVTQTPRYLIKTRGQQVTLSCSPISGHRSVSWYQQTPGQGLQFLFEYFSETQRNKGNFPGRFSGRQFSNSRSEMNVSTLELGDSALYLCASSRGDMNTEAFFGQGTRLTVV.

The chain carries TRBV5-4 and TRBJ1-3, with 7 bases identical to TRBD1. Trimming removed 4 bases from V and 6 bases from J; junction bases left unmatched: 10. Germline CDR1 reads SGHNT; CDR2 reads YYREEE (reference sequence). The CDR3 is 15 residues long. For the CDR3, the DNA is TGTGCCAGCAGCCATCAGTCACAGGGGTCAAACACCATATATTTT. Amino acids: CASSHQSQGSNTIYF.

This chain connects TRBV6-6 to TRBJ1-3; D might be TRBD1 (6 bases). Germline V CDR1 and CDR2: MNHNY, SVGAGI (reference sequence). V lost 5 bases, J lost 1 base, and 9 bases lay in between. There are 14 residues in the CDR3. The CDR3 nucleotides read TGTGCCAGCAGTAACAGGGCTTCTGGAAACACCATATATTTT. It translates to CASSNRASGNTIYF.

As DNA, the CDR3 is TGCGCCAGCAGCCAGGGAGTTCTAGCCAAAAACATTCAGTACTTC. Amino acid sequence: CASSQGVLAKNIQYF. The gene calls are TRBV4-1 and TRBJ2-4; maybe TRBD2 (5 bases). CDR1 is MGHRA and CDR2 is YSYEKL in the germline V gene. V dropped 3 bases and J dropped 0 bases, with 9 bases sitting between them. This CDR3 contains 15 residues.

The CDR3 loop is CASSPQRVAAGQYF. In DNA form, the CDR3 reads TGTGCCAGCAGCCCTCAGCGGGTAGCGGCTGGGCAGTACTTC. The chain links TRBV7-2 to TRBJ2-7; weak D call: TRBD2 (6 bases). Per germline, CDR1 SGHTA and CDR2 FQGNSA. The length of the CDR3 is 14 residues. With 5 bases removed from V and 9 bases from J, the gap between germline ends came to 20 bases.

The rearrangement joins TRBV6-2 or TRBV6-3 to TRBJ2-7; weak D call: TRBD1 (5 bases). With 2 bases removed from V and 4 bases from J, the gap between germline ends came to 9 bases. CDR1 is MNHEY and CDR2 is SVGEGT in the germline V gene. The CDR3 length is 13 residues. CDR3 sequence (DNA): TGTGCCAGCAGTTACGGGGCAGCGTACGAGCAGTACGTC. This translates into CASSYGAAYEQYV.

This clone showed up just once. V gene TRBV7-6 combines with J gene TRBJ2-5; TRBD2 agrees at 9 bases. CDR1 is SGHVS and CDR2 is FNYEAQ in the germline V gene. Germline trimming cut 5 bases from V and 0 bases from J; bases unmatched to any gene: 16. The CDR3 runs 19 residues. This CDR3 is CASSATSGPPGPYQETQYF. The CDR3 DNA is TGTGCCAGCAGCGCGACTAGCGGTCCTCCTGGGCCTTACCAAGAGACCCAGTACTTC.

Worth noting for this clone: Relative to the germline gene, one junction end is altered; a read error may explain this. The genes are TRBV18 and TRBJ2-7, with D perhaps matching TRBD1 (5 bases). Germline V gives CDR1 KGHSH, CDR2 LQKENI. This CDR3 has 14 residues. DNA of the CDR3: TGTGCCAGCTCATCACCCGGCAGGGCCCACGAGCAGTACTTC. The encoded protein is CASSSPGRAHEQYF.

This clone was observed a handful of times. The rearrangement uses TRBV5-1 and TRBJ2-5; 8 bases match TRBD2. Germline V lookup: CDR1 SGHRS, CDR2 YFSETQ. J was trimmed by 2 bases and V by 1 base; bases with no gene match: 7. The CDR3 extends over 16 amino acids. Written as DNA, the CDR3 is TGCGCCAGCAGCTTGATTGGGTCGGGGGGGCAAGAGACCCAGTACTTC. It translates to CASSLIGSGGQETQYF. The full variable domain, in which reference TRBV5-1 and TRBJ2-5 provide the parts outside the CDR3, is KAGVTQTPRYLIKTRGQQVTLSCSPISGHRSVSWYQQTPGQGLQFLFEYFSETQRNKGNFPGRFSGRQFSNSRSEMNVSTLELGDSALYLCASSLIGSGGQETQYFGPGTRLLVL.

The rearrangement joins TRBV2 to TRBJ2-1; D is perhaps TRBD2 (7 bases). CDR1 SNHLY and CDR2 FYNNEI come from the germline V gene. The CDR3 sequence is 15 residues long. V dropped 3 bases and J dropped 8 bases, with 17 bases sitting between them. The CDR3 DNA follows: TGTGCCAGCAGTGAGGCCGGGGGGCGTGTAGATGAGCAGTTCTTC. Encoded protein: CASSEAGGRVDEQFF.

V usage is TRBV7-2 and J usage is TRBJ2-6; a possible D gene is TRBD2 (5 bases). CDR1 and CDR2 from the germline V gene are SGHTA and FQGNSA. The CDR3 loop spans 15 amino acids. Trimming took off 5 bases at V and 1 base at J, with 9 bases between the two ends. For the CDR3, the DNA is TGTGCCAGCAGCCCGGGGTGGTCTGGGGCCAACGTCCTGACTTTC. Translation: CASSPGWSGANVLTF.

V is TRBV25-1 and J is TRBJ2-1; TRBD1 matches at 7 bases. Germline CDR1 MGHDK, CDR2 SYGVNS. The CDR3 contains 14 residues. With V trimmed by 4 bases and J by 3 bases, 3 bases remained unmatched. The CDR3 DNA follows: TGTGCCAGCAGTGGACGACAGGGCTACAATGAGCAGTTCTTC. Residues: CASSGRQGYNEQFF.

The V call is TRBV12-3 or TRBV12-4, the J call TRBJ1-4; a possible D gene is TRBD1 (5 bases). This CDR3 is 12 amino acids long. V was cut by 6 bases and J by 6 bases, with 8 bases left in between. The CDR3 reads CASRQGHEKLFF. CDR3 bases: TGTGCCAGCAGGCAGGGCCATGAAAAACTGTTTTTT.

The chain joins TRBV6-2 or TRBV6-3 to TRBJ2-1, with 8 bases lining up with TRBD2. V was pared by 2 bases and J by 2 bases, with 17 bases of the junction left unmatched. The CDR3 length is 20 residues. Germline V lookup: CDR1 MNHEY, CDR2 SVGEGT. Here the CDR3 reads CASSYLIAGGGLGPYNEQFF. DNA for the CDR3: TGTGCCAGCAGTTACCTAATCGCGGGAGGTGGATTGGGGCCCTACAATGAGCAGTTCTTC.

The CDR3 here is CASSVTSGLSYEQYF. CDR3 bases: TGTGCCAGCAGCGTCACCTCGGGACTATCCTACGAGCAGTACTTC. The rearrangement uses TRBV6-5 and TRBJ2-7; 7 nucleotides align to TRBD2. Germline V gene lookup returns CDR1 MNHEY and CDR2 SVGAGI. The CDR3 sequence is 15 residues long. The V segment lost 6 bases and the J segment 1 base; nucleotides outside the gene matches: 9.

This chain uses TRBV4-1 with TRBJ2-2, with 7 nucleotides matching TRBD1. The CDR3 spans 14 residues. Germline assignment: CDR1 MGHRA and CDR2 YSYEKL. The V and J ends lost 2 bases and 7 bases, in that order; junction bases with no gene match: 4. CDR3: CASSQRGLNGELFF. CDR3 in DNA: TGCGCCAGCAGCCAAAGGGGGCTTAACGGGGAGCTGTTTTTT.

This chain connects TRBV6-5 to TRBJ1-4; D unresolved. The CDR3 is 14 amino acids. CDR1 is MNHEY and CDR2 is SVGAGI in the germline V gene. Trimming left V 5 bases short and J 8 bases short, with 15 bases between. CDR3 sequence: CASSPKNPSEKLFF. Written as DNA, the CDR3 is TGTGCCAGCAGTCCCAAAAATCCTAGCGAAAAACTGTTTTTT.